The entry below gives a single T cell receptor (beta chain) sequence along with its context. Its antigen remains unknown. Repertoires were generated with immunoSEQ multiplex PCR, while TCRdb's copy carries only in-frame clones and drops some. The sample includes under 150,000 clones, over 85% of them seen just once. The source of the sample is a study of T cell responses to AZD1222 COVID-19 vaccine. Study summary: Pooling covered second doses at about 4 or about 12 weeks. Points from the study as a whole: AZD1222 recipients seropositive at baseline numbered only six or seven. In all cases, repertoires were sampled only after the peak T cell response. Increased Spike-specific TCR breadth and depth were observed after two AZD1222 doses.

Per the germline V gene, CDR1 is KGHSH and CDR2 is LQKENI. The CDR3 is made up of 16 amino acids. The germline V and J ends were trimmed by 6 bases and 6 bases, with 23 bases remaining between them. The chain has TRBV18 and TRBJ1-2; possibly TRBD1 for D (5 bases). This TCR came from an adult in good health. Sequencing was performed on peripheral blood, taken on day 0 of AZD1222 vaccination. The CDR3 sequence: CASSLAGYTISDGYTF. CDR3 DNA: TGTGCCAGCTCCTTGGCAGGGTATACCATTTCGGATGGCTACACCTTC.